These 25 T cell receptor beta chains came from one sample sequenced in a study of graft-versus-host responses after intestinal transplantation. These receptors' targets are unknown. TCRdb's copy holds only in-frame clones and misses some; the assay was immunoSEQ multiplex PCR. Of 95,000 to 150,000 clones in the sample, roughly 93% were seen once. The material sequenced was unstimulated CD4+ T cells sorted from spleen or lymph node cells, taken before intestinal transplant. Receptor source: a human donor who received an intestinal transplant.

This CDR3 is CASSSTSGISLEQYF. CDR3 nucleotides: TGTGCCAGTAGTTCTACTAGCGGGATATCGTTGGAGCAGTACTTC. The genes are TRBV19 and TRBJ2-7; 10 bases match TRBD2. J was trimmed by 7 bases and V by 5 bases; bases with no gene match: 11. There are 15 residues in the CDR3. CDR1 and CDR2 (germline): LNHDA, SQIVND (reference sequence).

The chain joins TRBV30 to TRBJ1-2, with D possibly TRBD1 on 5 matching bases. This CDR3 has 14 amino acids. Deletions cut 5 bases from V and 4 bases from J, with 17 bases between. Germline CDR1 reads GTSNPN; CDR2 reads SVGIG (reference sequence). CDR3 residues: CAWDLPGRGYGYTF. For the CDR3, the DNA is TGTGCCTGGGATTTGCCGGGACGCGGCTATGGCTACACCTTC.

The chain is built from TRBV11-2 and TRBJ2-7; 8 bases are shared with TRBD1. V was pared by 5 bases and J by 6 bases, with 9 bases of the junction left unmatched. There are 14 residues in the CDR3. Germline V gene data show CDR1 as SGHAT and CDR2 as FQNNGV. The CDR3 reads CASSPHDRGGEQYF. The CDR3 DNA is TGTGCCAGCAGCCCCCACGACAGGGGAGGCGAGCAGTACTTC.

J is TRBJ2-2 and V is TRBV6-6, with unresolved D. Germline assignment: CDR1 MNHNY and CDR2 SVGAGI (reference sequence). V lost 2 bases and J lost 6, with 10 bases in between. CDR3 length equals 14 residues. CDR3: CASSYEWRSGELFF. The CDR3 region has the DNA TGTGCCAGCAGTTACGAATGGAGATCCGGGGAGCTGTTTTTT.

This chain uses TRBV29-1 with TRBJ1-1, with 7 bases fitting TRBD1. Germline V lookup: CDR1 SQVTM, CDR2 ANQGSEA. V lost 2 bases and J lost 6; bases outside the gene matches: 9. There are 14 residues in the CDR3. The CDR3 protein is CSVEQARGSAEAFF. CDR3 nucleotides: TGCAGCGTTGAACAGGCCAGGGGGTCGGCTGAAGCTTTCTTT.

This clone appeared once. The DNA for the CDR3 is TGTGCCATCAGACCTCCCTGGAATGAGCAGTTCTTC. Translated, it gives CAIRPPWNEQFF. V is TRBV27 and J is TRBJ2-1; no clear D. V lost 10 bases to trimming and J lost 7 bases, with 14 bases between them. This CDR3 contains 12 residues. The germline gives CDR1 MNHEY, CDR2 SMNVEV (reference sequence).

This clone showed up just once. The rearrangement joins TRBV6-5 to TRBJ1-2, with D possibly being TRBD1 (5 bases). V lost 0 bases, J lost 1 base, and 9 bases lay in between. The CDR3 consists of 15 residues. Germline assignment: CDR1 MNHEY and CDR2 SVGAGI. CDR3 residues: CASSYSVTVNYGYTF. The CDR3, as DNA: TGTGCCAGCAGTTACTCGGTGACAGTTAACTATGGCTACACCTTC.

This chain uses TRBV18 with TRBJ2-7; TRBD2 agrees at 11 bases. With V trimmed by 3 bases and J by 3 bases, 7 bases remained unmatched. The CDR3 length is 16 residues. The germline V gene has CDR1 KGHSH and CDR2 LQKENI. The CDR3 bases are TGTGCCAGCTCACCCCTCCCGGGACTAGCGGTCTACGAGCAGTACTTC. Amino acid sequence: CASSPLPGLAVYEQYF. Based on the CDR3 plus reference TRBV18 and TRBJ2-7, the full variable domain is NAGVMQNPRHLVRRRGQEARLRCSPMKGHSHVYWYRQLPEEGLKFMVYLQKENIIDESGMPKERFSAEFPKEGPSILRIQQVVRGDSAAYFCASSPLPGLAVYEQYFGPGTRLTVT.

The chain carries TRBV7-8 and TRBJ2-7; 13 bases are shared with TRBD2. V gave up 3 bases and J gave up 10 bases; unmatched junction bases: 12. Germline V lookup: CDR1 SGHVS, CDR2 FQNEAQ. The CDR3 contains 16 residues. Here the CDR3 reads CASSFTSGRASFDQYF. CDR3 bases: TGTGCCAGCAGCTTTACTAGCGGGAGGGCGAGCTTTGATCAGTACTTC.

The gene calls are TRBV29-1 and TRBJ1-2; 7 bases fit TRBD1. Germline trimming cut 5 bases from V and 2 bases from J; bases unmatched to any gene: 17. Germline V gene sequence: CDR1 SQVTM, CDR2 ANQGSEA. CDR3 length: 17 amino acids. The CDR3 loop is CSVNNGGGQGVNYGYTF. Here the CDR3 DNA reads TGCAGCGTTAACAATGGTGGAGGTCAGGGGGTAAACTATGGCTACACCTTC.

J is TRBJ1-3 and V is TRBV10-3, with 7 bases that match TRBD1. The V gene end was trimmed by 0 bases and the J gene end by 1 base; junction bases not matched to a gene: 6. The CDR3 totals 17 residues. Germline-derived CDR1 and CDR2 are ENHRY and SYGVKD. The CDR3 sequence is CAISESTGRVSGNTIYF. The CDR3 DNA reads as TGTGCCATCAGTGAGTCGACAGGGAGAGTGTCTGGAAACACCATATATTTT.

The chain joins TRBV30 to TRBJ2-2; 7 nucleotides line up with TRBD2. The CDR3 sequence is 15 residues long. Germline V gives CDR1 GTSNPN, CDR2 SVGIG (reference sequence). V shed 5 bases and J 4 bases; nucleotides not matched to a gene: 10. CDR3 DNA: TGTGCCTGGCTCAAAACCGGGACTACCACCGGGGAGCTGTTTTTT. It yields the protein CAWLKTGTTTGELFF.

The V and J genes are TRBV19 and TRBJ1-4, with D tentatively TRBD1 (5 bases). The CDR3 loop spans 15 amino acids. The V gene lost 4 bases and the J gene lost 8 bases, with 17 bases spanning the gap. CDR1 and CDR2 from the germline V gene are LNHDA and SQIVND (reference sequence). The CDR3 sequence: CASSTRQPRDEKLFF. CDR3 nucleotide sequence: TGTGCCAGTAGTACCCGACAGCCTAGGGACGAAAAACTGTTTTTT. Supplemented by reference TRBV19 and TRBJ1-4, the full variable domain reads DGGITQSPKYLFRKEGQNVTLSCEQNLNHDAMYWYRQDPGQGLRLIYYSQIVNDFQKGDIAEGYSVSREKKESFPLTVTSAQKNPTAFYLCASSTRQPRDEKLFFGSGTQLSVL.

V is TRBV27 and J is TRBJ2-7; 10 bases fit TRBD1. The CDR3 is 16 residues long. Germline values: CDR1 MNHEY, CDR2 SMNVEV (reference sequence). Trimming removed 5 bases from V and 3 bases from J; junction bases left unmatched: 10. CDR3: CASSLRPGQGRYEQYF. The DNA for the CDR3 is TGTGCCAGCAGTCTCCGTCCGGGACAGGGGCGCTACGAGCAGTACTTC.

The chain recombines TRBV7-6 with TRBJ1-5; 8 positions agree with TRBD1. The V gene's germline CDR1 is SGHVS and CDR2 FNYEAQ. The V gene end was trimmed by 2 bases and the J gene end by 5 bases; junction bases not matched to a gene: 8. CDR3 length: 16 amino acids. The CDR3 nucleotides read TGTGCCAGCAGCTTAAAAGAGACAGGGGTTGATCAGCCCCAGCATTTT. Protein sequence: CASSLKETGVDQPQHF.

On this clone: Within the sample, other DNA sequences also encode this same CDR3. V is TRBV5-1 and J is TRBJ2-7; D is unresolved. Germline V gene sequence: CDR1 SGHRS, CDR2 YFSETQ. V lost 0 bases, J lost 0 bases, and 10 bases lay in between. CDR3 length: 15 residues. The chain's CDR3 is CASSLVAVSSYEQYF. For the CDR3, the DNA is TGCGCCAGCAGCTTGGTGGCGGTAAGCTCCTACGAGCAGTACTTC.

This chain joins TRBV7-3 and TRBJ2-7; 9 bases fit TRBD2. Germline V lookup: CDR1 SGHTA, CDR2 FQGTGA. The V gene end was trimmed by 0 bases and the J gene end by 2 bases; junction bases not matched to a gene: 5. This CDR3 is built from 16 residues. CDR3 protein: CASSLTVAGAPYEQYF. DNA of the CDR3: TGTGCCAGCAGCTTAACGGTAGCGGGAGCGCCCTACGAGCAGTACTTC.

CDR3 sequence: CASSFSPAREQFF. As DNA, the CDR3 is TGCGCCAGCAGCTTTTCCCCAGCGAGGGAGCAGTTCTTC. J is TRBJ2-1 and V is TRBV5-1; D is uncertain. This CDR3 has 13 amino acids. V lost 2 bases to trimming and J lost 10 bases, with 13 bases between them. Germline V gene data show CDR1 as SGHRS and CDR2 as YFSETQ.

In its sample, this clone was seen a few times. Sequence at one end of the junction differs from germline and may be a read error. J is TRBJ2-5 and V is TRBV7-7; 9 bases are shared with TRBD1. CDR1 and CDR2 from the germline V gene are SSHAT and FNYEAQ (reference sequence). The CDR3 length is 15 residues. CDR3 DNA sequence: TGTGCTAGCAGCCCTGGACAGGGGCCGTCAGAGACCCAGTACTTC. The encoded protein is CASSPGQGPSETQYF. Using reference TRBV7-7 and TRBJ2-5 for the parts outside the CDR3, the full variable domain is GAGVSQSPRYKVTKRGQDVTLRCDPISSHATLYWYQQALGQGPEFLTYFNYEAQPDKSGLPSDRFSAERPEGSISTLTIQRTEQRDSAMYRCASSPGQGPSETQYFGPGTRLLVL.

J is TRBJ2-1 and V is TRBV5-1, with D hard to call. The ends were cut back, 3 bases at V and 6 bases at J, with 4 bases in the middle. The CDR3 totals 11 residues. Germline CDR1 reads SGHRS; CDR2 reads YFSETQ. The DNA of the CDR3 is TGCGCCAGCAGCTCTATCAATGAGCAGTTCTTC. Translation: CASSSINEQFF.

The chain couples TRBV30 to TRBJ1-2; 9 bases map to TRBD1. The CDR3 has 13 amino acids. From germline, CDR1 is GTSNPN and CDR2 SVGIG (reference sequence). Unmatched junction bases numbered 11, after V lost 8 bases and J lost 7 bases. The CDR3 DNA is TGTGCCCGAACGGGACAGGGTTTTTTTGGCTACACCTTC. As protein: CARTGQGFFGYTF.

The V and J genes are TRBV7-9 and TRBJ2-7; no reliable D call. The V and J ends lost 1 base and 2 bases respectively, with 9 bases between them. Per the germline V gene, CDR1 is SEHNR and CDR2 is FQNEAQ (reference sequence). This CDR3 contains 14 residues. Here the CDR3 DNA reads TGTGCCAGCAGCTTAGGGTATGGGCCCTACGAGCAGTACTTC. Translated, it gives CASSLGYGPYEQYF.

The rearrangement joins TRBV19 to TRBJ2-3; D is perhaps TRBD1 (7 bases). There are 16 residues in the CDR3. V was trimmed by 3 bases and J by 0 bases, leaving 13 bases between them. Germline assignment: CDR1 LNHDA and CDR2 SQIVND (reference sequence). The CDR3 region has the DNA TGTGCCAGTAGTATTAAGGGGGCGGGGAGCACAGATACGCAGTATTTT. Translated: CASSIKGAGSTDTQYF.

J is TRBJ1-1 and V is TRBV28; unclear D gene. Trimming cost V 2 bases and J 0 bases, with 10 bases left between them. In germline, CDR1 is MDHEN, CDR2 SYDVKM. The length of the CDR3 is 15 residues. This chain's CDR3 is CASSLRRSMNTEAFF. The CDR3 DNA reads TGTGCCAGCAGTTTACGGAGATCCATGAACACTGAAGCTTTCTTT.

The chain uses TRBV29-1 and TRBJ1-1; D is undetermined. CDR1 is SQVTM, CDR2 ANQGSEA, per germline. Trimming removed 4 bases at V and 6 bases at J, with 6 bases between. There are 10 residues in the CDR3. Here the CDR3 DNA reads TGCAGCGTTGCGGGAGCTGAAGCTTTCTTT. This translates into CSVAGAEAFF.